The source of this T cell receptor (beta chain) is a study of vaccination effects on CD4 cells after COVID-19. Study-wide background: The median interval between the second dose and post-vaccine sampling was 72 days.

This clone has a handful of counts. What it binds is unknown. The CDR3 runs to 14 residues. The V end lost 11 bases, the J end lost 4 bases, and 15 bases lay between the germline ends. Germline V gene lookup returns CDR1 SEHNR and CDR2 FQNEAQ (reference sequence). ViraFEST used viral peptide pools to expand antigen-specific CD4+ T cells before sequencing. Culture proceeded for about ten days, and CD4+ T cells were then isolated. Two doses of either BNT162b2 or mRNA-1273 were given to each participant. TCRdb keeps only in-frame clones here, not all; method: immunoSEQ multiplex PCR. The sample shows roughly 70,000 clones, less than 80% of them seen only once.

The source is a human donor who received a COVID-19 vaccine. The chain recombines TRBV7-9 with TRBJ2-6; tentative D call: TRBD2 (5 bases). Source: CD4+ T cells from PBMCs cultured with HCoV-OC43 spike peptides, taken after COVID-19 vaccination. The sample's subset: HCoV-OC43 spike overlapping peptide pool stimulation. CDR3 sequence (DNA): TGTGCCGTACGAGAGGGCGCGGGGGCCAACGTCCTGACTTTC. Translated, it gives CAVREGAGANVLTF. Combining the CDR3 with reference TRBV7-9 and TRBJ2-6 gives the whole variable domain DTGVSQNPRHKITKRGQNVTFRCDPISEHNRLYWYRQTLGQGPEFLTYFQNEAQLEKSRLLSDRFSAERPKGSFSTLEIQRTEQGDSAMYLCAVREGAGANVLTFGAGSRLTVL.